The TCR beta chain described here comes from a study of control samples from healthy donors and cancer patients (dated by TCRdb to 2018 to 2020). Concerning this clone: Its antigen has not been determined. No base quality information exists; no much larger clone differs at one position.

Library prep was done by the immunoSEQ multiplex PCR assay. TCRdb provides this immuneACCESS table in a form limited to in-frame rearrangements. Some clones are lacking; in checked studies, under half of them reflect an unresolved V gene, and why the rest are absent is not known. Counted in this sample were more than 15,000 clones; roughly 80% of them appeared once. Of the sample, 29% is held by the ten largest clones. Compared with germline, V lacks 4 bases and J lacks 4 bases; bases without a gene match: 4. The CDR3 spans 13 residues, from the cysteine through the phenylalanine. The kept DNA is CDR3 alone, 39 bases in frame from the first base. Taken from the germline V gene, the CDR1 and CDR2 loops are SGHRS and YFSETQ.

The sequence was obtained from a man older than 75 with head and neck cancer. The sequenced sample consisted of PBMCs. The receptor chain draws on TRBV5-1 and TRBJ1-1; 7 junctional bases match TRBD1. The CDR3 here reads CASSIGTVTEAFF. The DNA is as follows: TGCGCCAGCAGCATAGGGACAGTCACTGAAGCTTTCTTT.